The clone carrying this T cell receptor (beta chain) was counted only a few times. The antigen is unknown. The source of the sample is a study of T cell repertoires in cytomegalovirus infection. The overall study: Carrying CMV and the relevant HLA type showed in public TCR beta signatures. Study-level results: Cumulative public TCR beta family frequency identified CMV carriers with the relevant HLA. CMV-specific TCR beta clonotypes restricted by HLA-C were the ones dominating the ex vivo response.

Each CDR3 protein gets one entry after TCRdb re-called the reads with MiXCR. Of 200,000 to 300,000 distinct CDR3 sequences listed, roughly 15% are singletons. The sequencing input was PBMCs. The receptor comes from a human donor in good health (CMV status not recorded). Some clones in this sample may be carry-over from other donors' samples.

Written as DNA, the CDR3 is TGTGCCAGCAGCCAAGGGGTTACCGGGGAGCTGTTTTTT. This encodes CASSQGVTGELFF. The chain recombines TRBV14 with TRBJ2-2; D unclear. The V end lost 1 base, the J end lost 5 bases, and 5 bases lay between the germline ends. From germline, CDR1 is SGHDN and CDR2 FVKESK. The CDR3 totals 13 residues. The whole variable domain, filled in from reference TRBV14 and TRBJ2-2, reads EAGVTQFPSHSVIEKGQTVTLRCDPISGHDNLYWYRRVMGKEIKFLLHFVKESKQDESGMPNNRFLAERTGGTYSTLKVQPAELEDSGVYFCASSQGVTGELFFGEGSRLTVL.